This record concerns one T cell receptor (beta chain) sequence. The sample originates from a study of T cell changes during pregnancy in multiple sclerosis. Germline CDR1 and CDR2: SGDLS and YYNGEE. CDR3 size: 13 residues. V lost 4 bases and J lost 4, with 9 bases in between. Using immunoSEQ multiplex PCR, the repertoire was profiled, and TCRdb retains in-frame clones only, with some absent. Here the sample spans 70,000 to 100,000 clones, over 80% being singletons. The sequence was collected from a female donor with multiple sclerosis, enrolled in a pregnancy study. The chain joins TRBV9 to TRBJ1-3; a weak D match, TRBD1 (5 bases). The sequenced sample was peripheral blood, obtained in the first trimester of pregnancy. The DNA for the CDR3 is TGTGCCAGCAGCTCAGGGTACGGAAACACCATATATTTT. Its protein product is CASSSGYGNTIYF.